A single sample is the source of the 31 T cell receptor beta chains below, sequenced in a study of T cells after yellow fever vaccination. TCRdb re-analysed the 5' RACE reads in MiXCR, keeping a single row per CDR3 protein. The table includes about 330,000 distinct CDR3 sequences, around 6.8% detected once. The material sequenced was PBMCs, taken roughly seven weeks after the first yellow fever vaccination. The receptors were sampled from a young man who received the YFV17D yellow fever vaccine.

This clonotype appeared many times. V gene TRBV29-1 combines with J gene TRBJ1-1; 7 bases match TRBD1. The CDR3 is made up of 12 amino acids. V lost 6 bases and J lost 5; bases outside the gene matches: 6. The germline CDR1 and CDR2 sequences are SQVTM and ANQGSEA. The CDR3 is CSVNRGYTEAFF. The CDR3 DNA reads TGCAGCGTCAACAGGGGATATACTGAAGCTTTCTTT. The entire variable domain, with the rest obtained from reference TRBV29-1 and TRBJ1-1, is as follows: SAVISQKPSRDICQRGTSLTIQCQVDSQVTMMFWYRQQPGQSLTLIATANQGSEATYESGFVIDKFPISRPNLTFSTLTVSNMSPEDSSIYLCSVNRGYTEAFFGQGTRLTVV.

This CDR3 is CATGGAGGPGDTQYF. The CDR3 DNA follows: TGTGCCACTGGGGGTGCGGGGGGTCCAGGAGATACGCAGTATTTT. V is TRBV10-3 and J is TRBJ2-3; 8 bases align to TRBD2. This CDR3 has 15 residues. Trimming cost V 10 bases and J 5 bases; bases outside gene matches: 14. Germline-derived CDR1 and CDR2 are ENHRY and SYGVKD.

This clonotype came up a few times. The chain carries TRBV5-4 and TRBJ1-6; unclear D gene. V dropped 0 bases and J dropped 5 bases, with 15 bases sitting between them. Germline V lookup: CDR1 SGHNT, CDR2 YYREEE (reference sequence). This CDR3 region has 17 residues. The CDR3 DNA reads TGTGCCAGCAGCTTGGAGGCTGGACGGATCGATAATTCACCCCTCCACTTT. Its translation is CASSLEAGRIDNSPLHF.

There are a few counts of this clonotype. V and J are TRBV5-1 and TRBJ1-1; no firm D call. The V gene's germline CDR1 is SGHRS and CDR2 YFSETQ. V lost 0 bases and J lost 1, with 4 bases in between. The length of the CDR3 is 13 residues. CDR3 region: CASSLVTNTEAFF. CDR3 nucleotides: TGCGCCAGCAGCTTGGTTACGAACACTGAAGCTTTCTTT.

The table lists this clonotype with many counts. Here the CDR3 reads CASRAETSEAFF. CDR3 in DNA: TGTGCCAGCAGGGCTGAGACCTCTGAAGCTTTCTTT. V gene TRBV5-4 combines with J gene TRBJ1-1; D not certain. Germline V CDR1 and CDR2: SGHNT, YYREEE (reference sequence). V gave up 5 bases and J gave up 6 bases, with 11 bases separating them. This CDR3 has 12 amino acids.

This clonotype appeared a few times. The chain couples TRBV6-1 to TRBJ1-2; 7 bases fit TRBD1. This CDR3 has 14 amino acids. V lost 5 bases and J lost 3; bases outside the gene matches: 6. Germline CDR1 and CDR2: MNHNS and SASEGT. The CDR3: CASSTYRGYYGYTF. For the CDR3, the DNA is TGTGCCAGCAGTACCTACAGGGGTTACTATGGCTACACCTTC.

This clonotype has more than one count but fewer than ten. The chain employs TRBV18 and TRBJ2-1, with 9 nucleotides matching TRBD2. This CDR3 is 16 amino acids long. V shed 1 base, J shed 6 bases, and the junction held 7 bases outside the gene matches. Germline CDR1 is KGHSH and CDR2 is LQKENI. The CDR3: CASSPRRRGGINEQFF. CDR3 bases: TGTGCCAGCTCACCACGACGGCGGGGGGGCATCAATGAGCAGTTCTTC.

This clonotype was observed a handful of times. The chain links TRBV20-1 to TRBJ2-5; D possibly corresponds to TRBD1 (6 bases). The V gene's germline CDR1 is DFQATT and CDR2 SNEGSKA (reference sequence). The V end was cut by 2 bases, the J end by 5 bases, with 12 bases between. This CDR3 has 13 amino acids. This CDR3 is CSARRQGWETQYF. CDR3 in DNA: TGCAGTGCTAGACGGCAGGGGTGGGAGACCCAGTACTTC.

The rearrangement uses TRBV7-9 and TRBJ1-2; a weak D match, TRBD1 (6 bases). V was pared by 4 bases and J by 4 bases, with 19 bases between. Germline V lookup: CDR1 SEHNR, CDR2 FQNEAQ (reference sequence). The CDR3 extends over 16 amino acids. CDR3 coding DNA: TGTGCCAGCAGCTCGGGAAGGCGGGGGCAGTCCTATGGCTACACCTTC. Translation gives CASSSGRRGQSYGYTF.

The chain combines TRBV19 with TRBJ1-1; maybe TRBD1 (6 bases). The ends were cut back, 9 bases at V and 5 bases at J, with 19 bases in the middle. The CDR3 loop spans 14 amino acids. Germline assignment: CDR1 LNHDA and CDR2 SQIVND (reference sequence). The CDR3 sequence is CASLGAAGLTEAFF. CDR3 sequence (DNA): TGTGCCAGCCTGGGGGCAGCCGGTTTGACTGAAGCTTTCTTT. Drawing the rest from reference TRBV19 and TRBJ1-1, the complete variable domain is DGGITQSPKYLFRKEGQNVTLSCEQNLNHDAMYWYRQDPGQGLRLIYYSQIVNDFQKGDIAEGYSVSREKKESFPLTVTSAQKNPTAFYLCASLGAAGLTEAFFGQGTRLTVV.

The rearrangement links TRBV11-2 to TRBJ2-7; either TRBD1 or TRBD2 may supply D (5 bases each). V was cut by 4 bases and J by 4 bases, with 17 bases left in between. The CDR3 loop spans 15 amino acids. Germline V gene sequence: CDR1 SGHAT, CDR2 FQNNGV. The DNA for the CDR3 is TGTGCCAGCAGCTCACCGGGGAAGGGGTATTACGAGCAGTACGTC. Translation gives CASSSPGKGYYEQYV.

This clonotype was found a few times. The genes are TRBV19 and TRBJ1-5; D not certain. This CDR3 has 14 amino acids. Germline lookup yields CDR1 LNHDA and CDR2 SQIVND (reference sequence). Trimming took off 5 bases at V and 9 bases at J, with 17 bases between the two ends. The CDR3 protein is CASSGPAGFPPQHF. Written as DNA, the CDR3 is TGTGCCAGTAGTGGTCCGGCGGGGTTTCCGCCCCAGCATTTT.

Only a few counts were recorded for this clonotype. The chain has TRBV28 and TRBJ2-5; D unclear. The CDR3 runs to 13 residues. CDR1 and CDR2 from the germline V gene are MDHEN and SYDVKM. Between the trimmed V and J ends, which lost 7 bases and 6 bases, there was a span of 15 bases. CDR3 amino acids: CASTRQAEKTQYF. The CDR3 nucleotides are TGTGCCAGCACTCGGCAGGCCGAAAAGACCCAGTACTTC.

This clonotype turned up a few times. The J gene is TRBJ2-4, the V gene TRBV7-8, with 8 nucleotides matching TRBD1. V shed 8 bases and J 0 bases; nucleotides not matched to a gene: 15. CDR1 and CDR2 from the germline V gene are SGHVS and FQNEAQ. The CDR3 covers 18 residues. CDR3 residues: CASRTRGTGERAKNIQYF. For the CDR3, the DNA is TGTGCCAGCCGAACCCGAGGGACAGGAGAAAGAGCCAAAAACATTCAGTACTTC.

In this sample, this clonotype turned up many times. V gene TRBV5-1 combines with J gene TRBJ1-1, with 11 bases aligning to TRBD1. Germline trimming cut 1 base from V and 4 bases from J; bases unmatched to any gene: 3. CDR3 size: 15 residues. Germline-derived CDR1 and CDR2 are SGHRS and YFSETQ. The CDR3 bases are TGCGCCAGCAGCTTGACCGGACAGGGGGCCACTGAAGCTTTCTTT. Its translation is CASSLTGQGATEAFF.

V and J are TRBV29-1 and TRBJ2-3, with TRBD2 as a possible D gene (5 bases). Germline assignment: CDR1 SQVTM and CDR2 ANQGSEA. The ends were cut back, 4 bases at V and 3 bases at J, with 8 bases in the middle. This CDR3 has 12 amino acids. CDR3 in amino acids: CSVARGTDTQYF. The DNA for the CDR3 is TGCAGCGTTGCACGAGGGACAGATACGCAGTATTTT.

In this sample, this clonotype turned up a few times. The V and J genes are TRBV5-1 and TRBJ1-1, with D hard to call. The germline V and J ends were trimmed by 4 bases and 0 bases, with 10 bases remaining between them. CDR1 SGHRS and CDR2 YFSETQ come from the germline V gene. CDR3 length equals 14 residues. The CDR3: CASSVTPMNTEAFF. The CDR3 DNA sequence: TGCGCCAGCAGCGTGACACCCATGAACACTGAAGCTTTCTTT.

Many counts were recorded for this clonotype. This sequence joins TRBV20-1 and TRBJ1-5; the D gene is possibly TRBD1 (5 bases). The CDR3 sequence is 13 residues long. Trimming took 2 bases from V and 3 from J, leaving 8 bases between them. CDR1 DFQATT and CDR2 SNEGSKA come from the germline V gene (reference sequence). This CDR3 is CSARQGPNQPQHF. The DNA of the CDR3 is TGCAGTGCTAGACAGGGCCCCAATCAGCCCCAGCATTTT.

This clonotype has ten or more counts. The chain uses TRBV2 and TRBJ1-3; D is ambiguous. The V gene's germline CDR1 is SNHLY and CDR2 FYNNEI. The CDR3 has 13 amino acids. V lost 1 base and J lost 0, with 1 base in between. Here the CDR3 reads CASSEGSGNTIYF. As DNA, the CDR3 is TGTGCCAGCAGTGAAGGCTCTGGAAACACCATATATTTT. The full variable domain, its missing parts supplied by reference TRBV2 and TRBJ1-3, is EPEVTQTPSHQVTQMGQEVILRCVPISNHLYFYWYRQILGQKVEFLVSFYNNEISEKSEIFDDQFSVERPDGSNFTLKIRSTKLEDSAMYFCASSEGSGNTIYFGEGSWLTVV.

This clonotype was observed a few times. The chain joins TRBV7-9 to TRBJ2-5; D is unclear. Germline V gives CDR1 SEHNR, CDR2 FQNEAQ (reference sequence). The CDR3 is 13 amino acids. With 4 bases removed from V and 3 bases from J, the gap between germline ends came to 9 bases. CDR3 in amino acids: CASSSSGKETQYF. CDR3 nucleotides: TGTGCCAGCAGCTCCTCAGGAAAAGAGACCCAGTACTTC.

This clonotype was counted a few times. This chain links TRBV7-9 with TRBJ1-1; no clear D. V shed 2 bases and J shed 1 base, with 5 bases lying between them. CDR1 and CDR2 from the germline V gene are SEHNR and FQNEAQ (reference sequence). The CDR3 contains 13 residues. CDR3 in DNA: TGTGCCAGCAGCTTATTCGAGAACACTGAAGCTTTCTTT. It encodes CASSLFENTEAFF. Based on the CDR3 plus reference TRBV7-9 and TRBJ1-1, the full variable domain is DTGVSQNPRHKITKRGQNVTFRCDPISEHNRLYWYRQTLGQGPEFLTYFQNEAQLEKSRLLSDRFSAERPKGSFSTLEIQRTEQGDSAMYLCASSLFENTEAFFGQGTRLTVV.

A few counts support this clonotype. The CDR3 DNA sequence: TGTGCCAGCAGCTCTCTCCTAGCGGGGGTTCTGGGTACGCAGTATTTT. It specifies CASSSLLAGVLGTQYF. V is TRBV7-3 and J is TRBJ2-3; 10 bases agree with TRBD2. Germline trimming cut 4 bases from V and 8 bases from J; bases unmatched to any gene: 12. The CDR3 runs 16 residues. Germline assignment: CDR1 SGHTA and CDR2 FQGTGA.

This clonotype has just a few counts. This chain links TRBV29-1 with TRBJ2-7; the D gene is possibly TRBD1 (5 bases). V lost 4 bases and J lost 4, with 11 bases in between. The CDR3 runs 12 residues. Germline lookup yields CDR1 SQVTM and CDR2 ANQGSEA. The chain's CDR3 is CSVVVGVYEQYF. The CDR3 DNA reads TGCAGCGTTGTCGTAGGGGTGTACGAGCAGTACTTC.

With regard to this clonotype: Germline is not matched at one junction end, which may reflect a read error. The chain links TRBV20-1 to TRBJ2-1; D could derive from TRBD1 or TRBD2 (6 bases each). The CDR3 has 18 amino acids. Germline assignment: CDR1 DFQATT and CDR2 SNEGSKA (reference sequence). The CDR3 nucleotides are TGCTGTGCTAGAGATCCTCAGGGAGGCAGGGGCTCCTACAATGAGCAGTTCTTC. Protein sequence: CCARDPQGGRGSYNEQFF.

The J gene is TRBJ1-2, the V gene TRBV6-2 or TRBV6-3, with a possible D match to TRBD1 (5 bases). Germline lookup yields CDR1 MNHEY and CDR2 SVGEGT. The CDR3 length is 14 residues. Trimming pared 2 bases from V and 8 bases from J, leaving 15 bases between. The CDR3 DNA follows: TGTGCCAGCAGTTACCGATGGGAGAGGGACGGCTACACCTTC. Residues: CASSYRWERDGYTF.

This clonotype was seen more than once but under ten times. The V and J genes are TRBV11-2 and TRBJ2-2; 11 positions match TRBD2. This CDR3 has 16 amino acids. Losses at the gene ends were 4 bases for V and 3 bases for J; bases not matched to a gene: 4. CDR1 is SGHAT and CDR2 is FQNNGV in the germline V gene. The CDR3 region is CASSSELAGDTGELFF. CDR3 bases: TGTGCCAGCAGCTCGGAACTAGCGGGGGACACCGGGGAGCTGTTTTTT.

This clonotype was recorded many times. The chain recombines TRBV24-1 with TRBJ2-1, with D unclear. The CDR3 length is 14 residues. V lost 5 bases, J lost 8 bases, and 15 bases lay in between. CDR1 and CDR2 (germline): KGHDR, SFDVKD. CDR3 protein: CATSVRLGEDEQFF. CDR3 nucleotides: TGTGCCACCAGTGTTCGCCTTGGGGAAGATGAGCAGTTCTTC.

This clonotype was seen a handful of times. The V and J genes are TRBV4-3 and TRBJ2-6; D remains ambiguous. V was cut by 0 bases and J by 0 bases, with 6 bases left in between. Germline CDR1 and CDR2: LGHNA and YSLEER. CDR3 length equals 16 residues. CDR3 bases: TGCGCCAGCAGCCAAGATCGCGTCTCTGGGGCCAACGTCCTGACTTTC. This translates into CASSQDRVSGANVLTF.

This clonotype was counted between two and nine times. The chain recombines TRBV11-2 with TRBJ2-1; the match to TRBD2 covers 10 bases. This CDR3 region has 18 residues. With V trimmed by 5 bases and J by 6 bases, 16 bases remained unmatched. Germline CDR1 is SGHAT and CDR2 is FQNNGV. Written as DNA, the CDR3 is TGTGCCAGCAGCGCTCCAGCGGGGGGGCCCCCGAGGGGCAATGAGCAGTTCTTC. Its protein is CASSAPAGGPPRGNEQFF.

This clonotype was detected only a few times. The chain links TRBV5-4 to TRBJ2-4; D might be TRBD1 or TRBD2, each matching 5 bases. The CDR3 consists of 14 residues. Germline assignment: CDR1 SGHNT and CDR2 YYREEE (reference sequence). V was pared by 4 bases and J by 8 bases, with 16 bases between. The CDR3 DNA reads TGTGCCAGCAGCGGTACCGGGACCCCCGACATTCAGTACTTC. This codes for CASSGTGTPDIQYF.

This clonotype was observed many times. This chain links TRBV4-2 with TRBJ2-2; 8 positions match TRBD1. This CDR3 is built from 12 residues. Per germline, CDR1 LGHNA and CDR2 YNFKEQ. V gave up 0 bases and J gave up 13 bases; unmatched junction bases: 1. CDR3 sequence: CASSQDDRGLFF. The CDR3 bases are TGTGCCAGCAGCCAAGATGACAGGGGGCTGTTTTTT.